Presented here are 20 T cell receptor beta chains from one specimen sequenced in a study of tumor-infiltrating lymphocytes in primary liver carcinoma. Unsorted bulk tissue (about 20-30 mg) underwent RNA and DNA co-extraction. From around 530 ng of total RNA, TCR beta-specific cDNA was reverse-transcribed using a constant-region primer. Three nested multiplex PCR rounds, a slightly modified ARM-PCR, produced the libraries for TCR beta. Researchers ran the first two PCR rounds for ten to eleven cycles each with TRBV1-TRBV30 forward primers and a C-beta reverse primer. A single record per CDR3 protein comes from TCRdb applying MiXCR to the multiplex PCR reads. The sample consists of approximately 110,000 distinct CDR3 sequences, about 68% of them appearing once. Sequenced input: liver tumor tissue from sampling region 1. Subset indicated: tumor region T1, superior pole. Receptor source: a woman between 55 and 75 years old with primary liver carcinoma and hepatitis B virus infection.

The rearrangement uses TRBV10-3 and TRBJ2-6; D remains unclear. The CDR3 has 13 residues. Germline lookup yields CDR1 ENHRY and CDR2 SYGVKD. With 8 bases removed from V and 0 bases from J, the gap between germline ends came to 5 bases. The CDR3 sequence is CAIEGSGANVLTF. The CDR3, as DNA: TGTGCCATCGAAGGCTCTGGGGCCAACGTCCTGACTTTC.

This clonotype was detected ten times or more. The chain employs TRBV11-2 and TRBJ2-7; 9 bases are shared with TRBD1. Germline CDR1 is SGHAT and CDR2 is FQNNGV. The CDR3 loop spans 14 amino acids. V was clipped by 1 base and J by 10 bases; unmatched bases: 8. The CDR3 DNA reads as TGTGCCAGCAGCTTAGTCGGGACAGGGCTAGGTCAGTACTTC. Translated: CASSLVGTGLGQYF.

The V call is TRBV7-9, the J call TRBJ2-3; no reliable D call. The CDR3 length is 15 residues. Trimming took off 5 bases at V and 0 bases at J, with 12 bases between the two ends. Germline CDR1 SEHNR, CDR2 FQNEAQ (reference sequence). For the CDR3, the DNA is TGTGCCAGCAGCCCCGGGTTGGCTAGCACAGATACGCAGTATTTT. Amino acid sequence: CASSPGLASTDTQYF.

Only one count was recorded for this clonotype. The chain links TRBV28 to TRBJ1-2, with D possibly TRBD1 on 6 matching bases. The CDR3 runs 15 residues. CDR1 is MDHEN, CDR2 SYDVKM, per germline. Trimming took 8 bases from V and 1 from J, leaving 17 bases between them. The CDR3 region is CASCITGSFNYGYTF. In DNA, the CDR3 is TGTGCCAGCTGTATCACAGGGAGTTTTAACTATGGCTACACCTTC.

As for this clonotype: Germline and junction disagree at one end, which may indicate a read error. V gene TRBV11-2 combines with J gene TRBJ2-3, with 7 bases aligning to TRBD1. The CDR3 totals 13 residues. CDR1 and CDR2 (germline): SGHAT, FQNNGV. The CDR3 region is CASSLGGGDMQYF. CDR3 in DNA: TGTGCTAGCAGCTTAGGGGGCGGAGATATGCAGTATTTT.

The chain couples TRBV5-1 to TRBJ2-4, with 9 bases aligning to TRBD1. Germline V gene data show CDR1 as SGHRS and CDR2 as YFSETQ. This CDR3 is 15 amino acids long. J lost 3 bases, V lost 4 bases, and 5 bases had no gene match. In nucleotides, the CDR3 is TGCGCCAGCAGCCTGGGACAGGGTGACAAAAACATTCAGTACTTC. It translates to CASSLGQGDKNIQYF.

The chain has TRBV6-4 and TRBJ2-3, with 7 nucleotides matching TRBD2. V gave up 5 bases and J gave up 1 base; unmatched junction bases: 9. The CDR3 is made up of 16 amino acids. Germline V gene sequence: CDR1 MRHNA, CDR2 SNTAGT. In nucleotides, the CDR3 is TGTGCCAGCAGTCCAAGCGGGGCTGGGGGCACAGATACGCAGTATTTT. Protein sequence: CASSPSGAGGTDTQYF.

About this clonotype itself: At one end the junction does not follow the germline gene, possibly because of a read error. CDR3 nucleotide sequence: TGCAACGTTGCAAACCTCGGGGGGGCACCAGACACGCAGTATTTT. This codes for CNVANLGGAPDTQYF. This chain links TRBV29-1 with TRBJ2-3; 8 nucleotides match TRBD2. Germline V CDR1 and CDR2: SQVTM, ANQGSEA. This CDR3 is built from 15 residues.

As to this clonotype: This sequence may be a read error, since a much larger clone differs from it by one base. The chain's CDR3 is CACSPPNRGRFTEAFF. CDR3 sequence (DNA): TGTGCCTGCAGTCCCCCCAACAGGGGGCGATTTACTGAAGCTTTCTTT. This chain joins TRBV12-3 or TRBV12-4 and TRBJ1-1; 9 bases match TRBD1. This CDR3 region has 16 residues.

A word on this clonotype: The CDR3 does not end in the conserved phenylalanine or tryptophan, so this is likely a read error. The CDR3 region has the DNA TGTGCCAGCAGGCAAAAGAGAGGGGAGACCCAGTACTTA. Translation: CASRQKRGETQYL. The chain has TRBV11-2 and TRBJ2-5; maybe TRBD2 (5 bases). Per germline, CDR1 SGHAT and CDR2 FQNNGV. Deletions cut 6 bases from V and 5 bases from J, with 13 bases between. The CDR3 extends over 13 amino acids.

Concerning this clonotype itself: This clone may be a read error of a much larger clone one base away. This chain links TRBV6-1 with TRBJ2-6; D perhaps matches TRBD2 (7 bases). CDR1 is MNHNS, CDR2 SASEGT, per germline. This CDR3 is 16 amino acids long. DNA for the CDR3: TGTACCAGCACCGCTGGGGGGGCCTCTGGGGCCAACGTCCTGACTTTC. Translated, it gives CTSTAGGASGANVLTF.

The chain links TRBV28 to TRBJ2-7, with 9 bases lining up with TRBD2. This CDR3 region has 16 residues. Trimming cost V 6 bases and J 1 base; bases outside gene matches: 10. The V gene's germline CDR1 is MDHEN and CDR2 SYDVKM. The CDR3 bases are TGTGCCAGCAGCTTAGCGGGAGTAAGGGCTTCCTACGAGCAGTACTTC. As protein: CASSLAGVRASYEQYF.

The CDR3 DNA follows: TGTGCCAGCAGTTTTAGTACGGGGGGTAATTCACCCCTCCACTTT. Residues: CASSFSTGGNSPLHF. The chain combines TRBV28 with TRBJ1-6, with D perhaps TRBD1 (5 bases). Germline CDR1 MDHEN, CDR2 SYDVKM. This CDR3 has 15 amino acids. Between the trimmed V and J ends, which lost 3 bases and 6 bases, there was a span of 12 bases.

On this clonotype: Compared with germline, one end of the junction differs, possibly owing to a read error. V and J are TRBV11-2 and TRBJ2-2; D perhaps matches TRBD1 (5 bases). This CDR3 is built from 14 residues. Germline CDR1 is SGHAT and CDR2 is FQNNGV. This CDR3 reads CTSSSGPTGWELFF. The CDR3, as DNA: TGTACCAGCAGCTCTGGACCTACAGGCTGGGAGCTGTTTTTT. The entire variable domain, with the rest obtained from reference TRBV11-2 and TRBJ2-2, is as follows: EAGVAQSPRYKIIEKRQSVAFWCNPISGHATLYWYQQILGQGPKLLIQFQNNGVVDDSQLPKDRFSAERLKGVDSTLKIQPAKLEDSAVYLCTSSSGPTGWELFFGEGSRLTVL.

In the case of this clonotype: The germline gene is not matched at one end of the junction; a read error may be the cause. The chain joins TRBV10-3 to TRBJ2-5; 8 bases match TRBD1. Germline CDR1 ENHRY, CDR2 SYGVKD. CDR3 size: 19 residues. The CDR3 sequence: CAISERSGGAGGIRESQYF. CDR3 DNA sequence: TGTGCCATCAGTGAACGGTCAGGGGGCGCCGGGGGAATACGGGAGAGCCAGTACTTC.

This clonotype came up many times. The chain couples TRBV7-8 to TRBJ2-1; D is possibly TRBD1 or TRBD2 (5 bases each). This CDR3 comprises 14 residues. Germline V lookup: CDR1 SGHVS, CDR2 FQNEAQ. V lost 4 bases and J lost 8, with 15 bases in between. This CDR3 reads CASSYHRGADEQFF. The DNA for the CDR3 is TGTGCCAGCAGCTACCACCGGGGCGCGGATGAGCAGTTCTTC.

The rearrangement uses TRBV11-2 and TRBJ2-7, with TRBD1 matching over 9 bases. Trimming at V came to 1 base and at J to 6 bases, leaving 4 bases not matched to a gene. CDR3 length equals 14 residues. Looked up from germline, CDR1 is SGHAT and CDR2 is FQNNGV. The CDR3 loop reads CASSLVGTGIEQYF. The CDR3, as DNA: TGTGCCAGCAGCTTAGTTGGGACAGGGATCGAGCAGTACTTC.

The chain combines TRBV29-1 with TRBJ1-2; tentative D call: TRBD1 (6 bases). Trimming took off 5 bases at V and 7 bases at J, with 17 bases between the two ends. The CDR3 loop spans 13 amino acids. CDR1 is SQVTM and CDR2 is ANQGSEA in the germline V gene. CDR3 bases: TGCAGCGTTAGCCCCGGAGGGGGGATTGGCTACACCTTC. This sequence encodes CSVSPGGGIGYTF.

The chain uses TRBV11-3 and TRBJ2-1; a weak D match, TRBD1 (6 bases). The CDR3 length is 13 residues. V shed 5 bases and J shed 5 bases, with 10 bases lying between them. Germline V gene data show CDR1 as SGHNT and CDR2 as YENEEA. CDR3 in DNA: TGTGCCAGCAGCCTCGGGACAAACAATGAGCAGTTCTTC. Translated: CASSLGTNNEQFF. The whole variable domain, remainder taken from reference TRBV11-3 and TRBJ2-1, is EAGVVQSPRYKIIEKKQPVAFWCNPISGHNTLYWYLQNLGQGPELLIRYENEEAVDDSQLPKDRFSAERLKGVDSTLKIQPAELGDSAVYLCASSLGTNNEQFFGPGTRLTVL.

This clonotype was detected ten times or more. The chain links TRBV6-1 to TRBJ1-6; maybe TRBD1 (6 bases). CDR1 and CDR2 from the germline V gene are MNHNS and SASEGT. This CDR3 is built from 16 residues. Deletions cut 6 bases from V and 3 bases from J, with 15 bases between. This chain's CDR3 is CASRPRTDYYNSPLHF. The CDR3 DNA follows: TGTGCCAGCAGACCCCGGACAGATTACTATAATTCACCCCTCCACTTT.